The rows below give T cell receptor beta chains drawn from one sample of a study of blood T cell repertoires in COVID-19. Repertoires were generated with immunoSEQ multiplex PCR, while TCRdb's copy carries only in-frame clones and drops some. This repertoire shows about 110,000 clones, approximately 87% found once; its top ten account for over 15%. Sequencing input: peripheral blood. The receptor source for this set is a woman aged 55-70 years with acute or convalescent COVID-19. Both conserved end residues are trimmed from each CDR3.

V	J	CDR3
TRBV6-1	TRBJ1-6	ASSERAGQPASPLH
TRBV3-1/TRBV3-2	TRBJ1-3	ASSQPTRGNTIY
TRBV18	TRBJ1-2	ASSRQGNYGYT
TRBV9	TRBJ2-5	ASSPPGGRETQY
TRBV2	TRBJ1-2	ASTVSMERAGYT
TRBV30	TRBJ2-1	AWSVHLREAEQF
TRBV28	TRBJ2-6	ASNRDRSGANVLT
TRBV24-1	TRBJ2-5	ATSDLKQGEETQY
TRBV19	TRBJ1-4	ASRQGAGEKLF
TRBV11-2	TRBJ2-3	ASSLGLARADTQY
TRBV18	TRBJ2-1	ASSPMSGAYNEQF
TRBV2	TRBJ1-5	ASSSRTGDNQPQH
TRBV28	TRBJ1-1	ASSFGPTGDTEAF
TRBV19	TRBJ1-1	ASKNRDGTEAF
TRBV28	TRBJ1-4	ATTEAEKLF
TRBV19	TRBJ2-1	ASSMATPGQVAPSSYNEQF
TRBV6-5	TRBJ1-2	ASNQRGHYGYT
TRBV7-3	TRBJ2-1	ASSRPRGNSGSSYNEQF
TRBV7-2	TRBJ2-3	ASSLGPSGLAVAYTQY
TRBV14	TRBJ2-3	ASSQTLLAGLDTQY
TRBV20-1	TRBJ1-5	SASYNQNNQPQH
TRBV9	TRBJ2-7	ASSVGVGTLVYEQY
TRBV18	TRBJ1-5	ASSLYFPGQGSNQPQH
TRBV5-4	TRBJ2-3	ASSFGGATDTQY
TRBV4-1	TRBJ2-3	ASSPLRDTTDTQY
TRBV4-1	TRBJ2-3	ASSLGGISFAQY
TRBV10-1	TRBJ2-7	ASSDVGLGEQY
TRBV19	TRBJ1-5	ASAPGQFTIPGSNQPQH
TRBV24-1	TRBJ2-1	ATSDGGYNEQF
TRBV24-1	TRBJ2-3	ATSDRTGSPTDTQY
TRBV28	TRBJ1-1	ASAGAAGTEAF
TRBV7-3	TRBJ1-1	ASSLIRGTEAF
TRBV9	TRBJ2-6	ASSYPRGGSGANVLT
TRBV6-5	TRBJ1-2	ASGSAASTYGYT
TRBV12-3/TRBV12-4	TRBJ2-7	ASSLAGSYEQY
TRBV19	TRBJ2-4	ASSMGVGVEGIQY
TRBV20-1	TRBJ2-7	SASLRTGGWDEQY
TRBV28	TRBJ2-3	ASSLPRLGRGQGKTDTQY
TRBV9	TRBJ1-3	ASSTTGGGSGNTIY
TRBV28	TRBJ1-5	ASSRTGTGGFTNQPQH
TRBV3-1/TRBV3-2	TRBJ1-5	ASSLAGSDWQPQH
TRBV7-9	TRBJ1-5	ASSLMTVNQPQH
TRBV24-1	TRBJ1-5	ATSDSDRGTNQPQH
TRBV5-1	TRBJ2-2	ASVRDRGITGELF
TRBV23-1	TRBJ2-7	ASITRLAGGPRGRALSYEQY
TRBV19	TRBJ1-4	ASSILVSGFGEKLF
TRBV6-6	TRBJ1-5	ASSYSSGQPE
TRBV19	TRBJ1-3	ASTTDRSRNTIY
TRBV5-1	TRBJ1-1	ASSLAIQNTEAF
TRBV7-9	TRBJ2-2	ASSLQRANTGELF
TRBV7-2	TRBJ1-1	ASSPALPGGPYTEAF
TRBV27	TRBJ2-6	ASSSAGAGGANVLT